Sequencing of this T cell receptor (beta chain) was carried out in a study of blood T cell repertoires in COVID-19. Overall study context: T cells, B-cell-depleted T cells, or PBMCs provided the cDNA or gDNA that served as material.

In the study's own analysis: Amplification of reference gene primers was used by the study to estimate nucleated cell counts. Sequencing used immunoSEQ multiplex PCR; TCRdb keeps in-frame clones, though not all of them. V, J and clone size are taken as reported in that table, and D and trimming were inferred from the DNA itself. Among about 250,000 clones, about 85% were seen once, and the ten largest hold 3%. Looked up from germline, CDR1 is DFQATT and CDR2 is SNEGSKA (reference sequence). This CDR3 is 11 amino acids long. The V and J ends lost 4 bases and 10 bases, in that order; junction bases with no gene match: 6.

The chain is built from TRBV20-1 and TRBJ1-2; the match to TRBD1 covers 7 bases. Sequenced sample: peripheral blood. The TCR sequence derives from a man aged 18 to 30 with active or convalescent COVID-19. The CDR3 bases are TGCAGTGCTACCGGGACAGTGGACTACACCTTC. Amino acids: CSATGTVDYTF.